This T cell receptor beta chain was captured by sequencing in a study of T cells after yellow fever vaccination. Across the study: For low cell numbers, libraries were made with SMART-Seq v4 Ultra Low Input.

This clonotype was observed at least ten times. Its antigen is not identified. The study, taken as a whole, reports: There was a possibility that FACS-sorted repertoires contained abundant clonotypes contaminating from the bulk population. When the response was secondary, it was weaker but reached its peak faster, day 5 versus 15. Reappearing after the booster were most of the clones from primary vaccination (roughly 96% CD4, 88% CD8).

TCRdb analysed the 5' RACE reads with MiXCR anew, one entry per CDR3 protein. This repertoire shows about 360,000 distinct CDR3 sequences, more than 5.5% found once; its top ten account for about 15%. From germline, CDR1 is MNHEY and CDR2 SMNVEV (reference sequence). Trimming took 5 bases from V and 3 from J; bases not matched to a gene: 4. This CDR3 is 15 amino acids long. This rearrangement joins TRBV27 to TRBJ2-7; 13 bases line up with TRBD2. This sample comprised PBMCs, obtained 5 days after the yellow fever booster vaccination. The origin of this receptor is a man aged 30 to 45 who received the YFV17D yellow fever vaccine. CDR3 DNA sequence: TGTGCCAGCAGTCCTCGGACTAGCGGGAGCTACGAGCAGTACTTC. As protein: CASSPRTSGSYEQYF.